This TCR beta chain derives from a study of Ad26.COV2.S vaccination and SARS-CoV-2 variants. Here immunoSEQ multiplex PCR was the method, and the copy in TCRdb shows in-frame clones only, minus some. The sample includes about 320,000 clones, around 81% of them seen just once. Specified treatment: roughly 19 received Ad26.COV2.S at low or high dose, single or two shots; about five received placebo; per-sample allocation not given. Each sample was drawn 63 days after the first injection (of vaccine or placebo). Expression of Wuhan-strain SARS-CoV-2 spike came from the Ad26 vector that formed the vaccine. Germline V gene data show CDR1 as MGHDK and CDR2 as SYGVNS. The CDR3 length is 13 residues. V trimming: 4 bases; J trimming: 7 bases; junction bases outside the gene matches: 3.

V is TRBV25-1 and J is TRBJ1-1, with 10 positions matching TRBD1. Source: peripheral blood, taken in a trial of Ad26.COV2.S vaccine versus placebo. This receptor was obtained from a person between 18 and 65 years old who received the Ad26.COV2.S COVID-19 vaccine or a placebo. CDR3: CASSGQGAGEAFF. The CDR3 bases are TGTGCCAGCAGTGGACAGGGGGCGGGTGAAGCTTTCTTT. Together with reference TRBV25-1 and TRBJ1-1, the CDR3 gives the full variable domain: EADIYQTPRYLVIGTGKKITLECSQTMGHDKMYWYQQDPGMELHLIHYSYGVNSTEKGDLSSESTVSRIRTEHFPLTLESARPSHTSQYLCASSGQGAGEAFFGQGTRLTVV.